A single sample gave rise to the 8 T cell receptor beta chains below, sequenced in a study of T cells in Graves' hyperthyroidism and ophthalmopathy. Authors of the study amplified TCR beta CDR3 regions from RNA transcripts. Researchers ran a first-round RT-PCR on the TCR CDR3 using the HTBI primer set. Each CDR3 protein is one row after TCRdb ran MiXCR on the multiplex PCR reads. The sample contains hundreds of thousands of distinct CDR3 sequences, approximately 20% of which appear only once. Material: blood. The origin of the receptors is a man aged 30 to 45 with Graves' ophthalmopathy.

V and J are TRBV5-1 and TRBJ2-5, with TRBD2 identical over 10 bases. This CDR3 is built from 18 residues. CDR1 is SGHRS, CDR2 YFSETQ, per germline. J was trimmed by 3 bases and V by 1 base; bases with no gene match: 12. CDR3: CASSLTASGSPIEETQYF. The CDR3 DNA is TGCGCCAGCAGCTTGACGGCTAGCGGGAGTCCTATCGAAGAGACCCAGTACTTC.

V gene TRBV5-4 combines with J gene TRBJ2-5, with D perhaps TRBD1 or TRBD2 (5 bases each). Deletions cut 4 bases from V and 3 bases from J, with 22 bases between. Germline loops: CDR1 SGHNT, CDR2 YYREEE (reference sequence). The CDR3 totals 17 residues. The CDR3 sequence: CASSTEQLAGSKETQYF. The DNA for the CDR3 is TGTGCCAGCAGCACAGAACAGTTAGCAGGGAGCAAAGAGACCCAGTACTTC. Full variable domain (outside the CDR3, taken from reference TRBV5-4 and TRBJ2-5): ETGVTQSPTHLIKTRGQQVTLRCSSQSGHNTVSWYQQALGQGPQFIFQYYREEENGRGNFPPRFSGLQFPNYSSELNVNALELDDSALYLCASSTEQLAGSKETQYFGPGTRLLVL.

This clonotype came up a few times. Here the CDR3 reads CASSLPGPAGGYTF. CDR3 DNA: TGTGCCAGCAGCTTACCGGGGCCCGCGGGGGGCTACACCTTC. V usage is TRBV11-2 and J usage is TRBJ1-2; D is perhaps TRBD1 (5 bases). The CDR3 covers 14 residues. Trimming stripped 2 bases from V and 8 bases from J, with 15 bases between. The germline gives CDR1 SGHAT, CDR2 FQNNGV.

This clonotype was recorded at least ten times. The V call is TRBV11-2, the J call TRBJ2-1; TRBD2 matches at 7 bases. Per the germline V gene, CDR1 is SGHAT and CDR2 is FQNNGV. V dropped 0 bases and J dropped 9; count of bases not matched to a gene: 11. The CDR3 has 16 amino acids. For the CDR3, the DNA is TGTGCCAGCAGCTTAGATAGTGGCGGGAGATTAGGTGAGCAGTTCTTC. Translated: CASSLDSGGRLGEQFF.

In this sample, this clonotype turned up many times. The chain recombines TRBV27 with TRBJ2-2, with a weak D call TRBD2 (6 bases). Trimming cost V 6 bases and J 0 bases, with 11 bases left between them. Germline V lookup: CDR1 MNHEY, CDR2 SMNVEV (reference sequence). The CDR3 totals 15 residues. The CDR3 coding sequence is TGTGCCAGCAGAGAGGGCGGGACGAACACCGGGGAGCTGTTTTTT. It codes for CASREGGTNTGELFF.

The chain recombines TRBV24-1 with TRBJ2-2, with 12 bases identical to TRBD2. V trimming: 4 bases; J trimming: 5 bases; junction bases outside the gene matches: 13. From germline, CDR1 is KGHDR and CDR2 SFDVKD. This CDR3 region has 19 residues. This CDR3 is CATSDQEATSGRGTGELFF. The CDR3 nucleotides are TGTGCCACCAGTGACCAAGAAGCGACTAGCGGGAGAGGGACCGGGGAGCTGTTTTTT.

The sample holds a few counts of this clonotype. The J gene is TRBJ2-5, the V gene TRBV6-2 or TRBV6-3; a weak D match, TRBD2 (6 bases). Per the germline V gene, CDR1 is MNHEY and CDR2 is SVGEGT. Trimming shortened V by 6 bases and J by 5 bases, and 22 bases separated the two germline ends. CDR3 length equals 16 residues. CDR3 bases: TGTGCCAGCAGCGAAGGGGCGACTAGGAGGGGCGAGACCCAGTACTTC. It specifies CASSEGATRRGETQYF.

The rearrangement uses TRBV5-1 and TRBJ2-5; 8 bases are a match to TRBD2. V was clipped by 1 base and J by 5 bases; unmatched bases: 13. Per germline, CDR1 SGHRS and CDR2 YFSETQ. The length of the CDR3 is 17 residues. Here the CDR3 reads CASSLTGYSGVRETQYF. CDR3 coding DNA: TGCGCCAGCAGCTTGACAGGGTATAGCGGGGTGAGGGAGACCCAGTACTTC. Complete variable domain (other parts from reference TRBV5-1 and TRBJ2-5): KAGVTQTPRYLIKTRGQQVTLSCSPISGHRSVSWYQQTPGQGLQFLFEYFSETQRNKGNFPGRFSGRQFSNSRSEMNVSTLELGDSALYLCASSLTGYSGVRETQYFGPGTRLLVL.